The clone carrying this TCR beta chain was seen at least ten times. No antigen is known for it. Unique molecular identifiers (one per individual cDNA molecule) were attached. TCRdb passed the 5' RACE reads through MiXCR, listing each CDR3 protein once. The sample has roughly 120,000 distinct CDR3 sequences; about 15% are singletons. This entry is derived from a study of early T cells in non-severe SARS-CoV-2 infection. Study information: Chains stayed unpaired after sequencing of bulk RNA from unsorted whole blood.

The V end lost 7 bases, the J end lost 6 bases, and 8 bases lay between the germline ends. CDR3 size: 10 residues. The germline V gene encodes CDR1 SQVTM and CDR2 ANQGSEA. Broader study findings: Matching against VDJdb likely underestimated virus-specific expansions, favoring anti-spike CD8.

The receptor was derived from an adult who was a healthcare worker with PCR-confirmed SARS-CoV-2 infection or an uninfected control (not recorded which). The sequencing sample was made of whole blood. The genes are TRBV29-1 and TRBJ2-3; unclear D gene. DNA of the CDR3: TGCAGCGCGTTGTGGGATACGCAGTATTTT. Translating it yields CSALWDTQYF.